Listed below are T cell receptor beta chains from one sample, sequenced in a study of blood T cell repertoires in COVID-19. Repertoires were generated with immunoSEQ multiplex PCR, while TCRdb's copy carries only in-frame clones and drops some. The sample yields about 300,000 clones, 85% to 90% seen once. Sequencing was carried out using PBMCs or T cells enriched from blood (not recorded which). Receptors were obtained from a man aged 25-45 years who had recovered from COVID-19. CDR3s include the opening cysteine and the closing phenylalanine or tryptophan. A D gene is named only where the DNA matches it firmly. Clone size, where shown, is once, few, many, or a class for clones that have expanded.

cdr3_nt	cdr3_aa	j_call	clone_size	cdr3_length	v_call	d_call
TGTGCCAGCAGTGCCCGGGGACAGGGAAGCTATGGCTACACCTTC	CASSARGQGSYGYTF	TRBJ1-2	NA	15	TRBV6-4	TRBD1
TGTGCCACCCTAAGCCTGTACAGGGGACGGACGAGGGGATATGGCTACACCTTC	CATLSLYRGRTRGYGYTF	TRBJ1-2	NA	18	TRBV27	TRBD1
TGTGCCAGCAGCCAAGATGGACTCTTCAACATTCAGTACTTC	CASSQDGLFNIQYF	TRBJ2-4	NA	14	TRBV4-2	NA
TGTGCCAGCGGGACTAGCGGGGGTACCTACGAGCAGTACTTC	CASGTSGGTYEQYF	TRBJ2-7	many	14	TRBV28	TRBD2
TGTGCCAGTAGCCCCGTAAGGGTAGCGGGGGGTCCCATAGATACGCAGTATTTT	CASSPVRVAGGPIDTQYF	TRBJ2-3	NA	18	TRBV19	TRBD2
TGCGCCAGCAGCTTGGTCGGGGATGGGCAGCCCCAGCATTTT	CASSLVGDGQPQHF	TRBJ1-5	few	14	TRBV5-1	NA
TGTGCCAGCAGTTTAGAGGGAGTAAAGCCCCAGCATTTT	CASSLEGVKPQHF	TRBJ1-5	once	13	TRBV12-3/TRBV12-4	NA
NA	CASRWGQGTDTQYF	TRBJ2-3	NA	14	TRBV12-2	NA
TGTGCCAGCAGCTTAGTGGGTAGCGGGATCACTCTAGGCAATGAGCAGTTCTTC	CASSLVGSGITLGNEQFF	TRBJ2-1	few	18	TRBV7-8	TRBD2
TGTGCCAGCAGCTTAGGTCTCATGGAGGGGGCAGGGTCTCTCTATGGCTACACCTTC	CASSLGLMEGAGSLYGYTF	TRBJ1-2	NA	19	TRBV7-9	TRBD1
TGTGCCAGCTCACTTCGTACTTGGACTGAAGCTTTCTTT	CASSLRTWTEAFF	TRBJ1-1	NA	13	TRBV18	NA
TGTGCCTGGAGTGATCCCGGGAAAGGCTACGAGCAGTACTTC	CAWSDPGKGYEQYF	TRBJ2-7	NA	14	TRBV30	NA
TGTGCCAGCCACCCCTCGGGTTCCAGCACCGGGGAGCTGTTTTTT	CASHPSGSSTGELFF	TRBJ2-2	NA	15	TRBV2	NA
TGTGCCAGCAGTTTATGGACAGGGGGGGATGGCTACACCTTC	CASSLWTGGDGYTF	TRBJ1-2	once	14	TRBV28	TRBD1
TGTGCCAGCAGCTCAACAGGGAATGGCTACACCTTC	CASSSTGNGYTF	TRBJ1-2	NA	12	TRBV7-8	NA
TGTGCCAGTAGTATATCCGTCCAGAATAATTCACCCCTCCACTTT	CASSISVQNNSPLHF	TRBJ1-6	NA	15	TRBV19	NA
TGTGCCACCAGTGAGGACAGGGTACGGTACGATGAGCAGTTCTTC	CATSEDRVRYDEQFF	TRBJ2-1	NA	15	TRBV24-1	TRBD1
TGCGCCAGCAGCCAAGTGGGCAGGGGTAGCACAGATACGCAGTATTTT	CASSQVGRGSTDTQYF	TRBJ2-3	NA	16	TRBV4-1	NA
TGCAGCGTGGCCGGGACAGGGGCGGTTAACTATGGCTACACCTTC	CSVAGTGAVNYGYTF	TRBJ1-2	NA	15	TRBV29-1	TRBD1
TGTGCCAGCAGCCCGGCGGGGAGGGAGGAGAACGAGCAGTACTTC	CASSPAGREENEQYF	TRBJ2-7	NA	15	TRBV5-5	TRBD2
TGTGCCAGCAGCTCAAAGCGGGAAAGCACAGATACGCAGTATTTT	CASSSKRESTDTQYF	TRBJ2-3	once	15	TRBV5-4	TRBD2
TGTGCCAGCACCGACTCGGGGAGGCAGCCCCAGCATTTT	CASTDSGRQPQHF	TRBJ1-5	NA	13	TRBV5-4	NA
TGTGCCAGCTCACCACAGACAGGGCGCGCTAACTATGGCTACACCTTC	CASSPQTGRANYGYTF	TRBJ1-2	once	16	TRBV18	TRBD1
TGTGCCAGCAGCCCCGACAGCCTAAAACTGTTTTTT	CASSPDSLKLFF	TRBJ1-4	NA	12	TRBV9	NA
TGTGCCAGCACCGGAGGGGTAGCGGGGGGTGCCGAGACCCAGTACTTC	CASTGGVAGGAETQYF	TRBJ2-5	few	16	TRBV2	TRBD2
TGTGCCAGCAGTTTAACCTCGGGCGGGACAGCTAATGAAAAACTGTTTTTT	CASSLTSGGTANEKLFF	TRBJ1-4	NA	17	TRBV27	TRBD1
TGTGCTAGCAGCCCAGGACAAGCGAACACCGGGGAGCTGTTTTTT	CASSPGQANTGELFF	TRBJ2-2	NA	15	TRBV7-7	NA
TGTGCCAGCAGTTTGGCCGGACTAGCGGGTTACAATGAGCAGTTCTTC	CASSLAGLAGYNEQFF	TRBJ2-1	NA	16	TRBV25-1	TRBD2
TGCAGTGCTAGTCTAAACAGGGGGAGCAACTATGGCTACACCTTC	CSASLNRGSNYGYTF	TRBJ1-2	NA	15	TRBV20-1	TRBD1
TGCAGCGTGGCAGGGAATGGGGCCAACGTCCTGACTTTC	CSVAGNGANVLTF	TRBJ2-6	NA	13	TRBV29-1	NA
TGTGCCAGCAGCTTAGCGGTACTAGCGGGAGACGAGCAGTACTTC	CASSLAVLAGDEQYF	TRBJ2-7	NA	15	TRBV7-8	TRBD2
TGTGCCTGGAGTGTCCAGGAGACTATCGGCGAGCAGTACTTC	CAWSVQETIGEQYF	TRBJ2-7	few	14	TRBV30	NA
TGTGCCAGCAGCCCTGGGGCAGGCGATAATTCACCCCTCCACTTT	CASSPGAGDNSPLHF	TRBJ1-6	NA	15	TRBV7-2	NA
TGTGCCAGCAGAACGGTAGAGGGTGGCTACACCTTC	CASRTVEGGYTF	TRBJ1-2	few	12	TRBV3-1/TRBV3-2	NA
TGTGCCAGCTCACAAGACAAGAACACTGAAGCTTTCTTT	CASSQDKNTEAFF	TRBJ1-1	NA	13	TRBV18	NA
TGTGCCAGCAGCTTAGGTTCGGGGAGGAACACCGGGGAGCTGTTTTTT	CASSLGSGRNTGELFF	TRBJ2-2	NA	16	TRBV7-8	NA
TGCAGCGTTGTATCGGGGGGGAGAGGCTACGAGCAGTACTTC	CSVVSGGRGYEQYF	TRBJ2-7	NA	14	TRBV29-1	TRBD2
TGTGCCAGCAGCTTAGTGAGTAGGAACACTGAAGCTTTCTTT	CASSLVSRNTEAFF	TRBJ1-1	NA	14	TRBV7-9	NA
TGTGCCAGCAGCTACGAATCAGGGATGAACACTGAAGCTTTCTTT	CASSYESGMNTEAFF	TRBJ1-1	once	15	TRBV7-8	NA
TGTGCCAGTAGTACGGACACCTACAATGAGCAGTTCTTC	CASSTDTYNEQFF	TRBJ2-1	NA	13	TRBV19	NA
TGTGCCAGCTCACCAAACGGGGGGGCAGATACGCAGTATTTT	CASSPNGGADTQYF	TRBJ2-3	NA	14	TRBV18	TRBD2
TGTGCCAGTAGTATAGCCGAACAGGGTGGTTCACCCCTCCACTTT	CASSIAEQGGSPLHF	TRBJ1-6	NA	15	TRBV19	NA
TGTGCCAGCAGCTTAGTTGCGGGAGGAAGCACAGATACGCAGTATTTT	CASSLVAGGSTDTQYF	TRBJ2-3	NA	16	TRBV11-2	TRBD2
TGTGCCAGCTCACCCGAGGCAGCCCGGGGCTATGGCTACACCTTC	CASSPEAARGYGYTF	TRBJ1-2	once	15	TRBV6-4	NA
TGTGCCAGCAGTTTCACAGGGGGGCTACCCTACGAGCAGTACTTC	CASSFTGGLPYEQYF	TRBJ2-7	once	15	TRBV6-5	TRBD1
TGCAGCGTTGAAGATCCGTCCCAGGGGCAGTACTTC	CSVEDPSQGQYF	TRBJ2-7	NA	12	TRBV29-1	NA
TGTGCCAGCAGCCAGGACAGGGACACTGAAGCTTTCTTT	CASSQDRDTEAFF	TRBJ1-1	NA	13	TRBV5-4	TRBD1
TGTGCCAGCACCTCAGGGCGAGCCGGAAAGACCCAGTACTTC	CASTSGRAGKTQYF	TRBJ2-5	NA	14	TRBV7-9	NA
TGTGCCAGCAGCCTAGACGTAGGGGTTCCCAACGGGGAGCTGTTTTTT	CASSLDVGVPNGELFF	TRBJ2-2	NA	16	TRBV14	NA
TGTGCCAGCAGCCCCGGGACAGGGGTTAGAGGTGAGCAGTTCTTC	CASSPGTGVRGEQFF	TRBJ2-1	NA	15	TRBV6-5	TRBD1
TGCGCCAGCAGTGAGTCCCGGGTCCAGGGTGGCTACACCTTC	CASSESRVQGGYTF	TRBJ1-2	once	14	TRBV10-2	NA
TGTGCCAGCAGCCACAGGGTCTCTGGAAACACCATATATTTT	CASSHRVSGNTIYF	TRBJ1-3	few	14	TRBV28	NA
TGTGCCTGGAGTGTCGGGAGGAGCAATCAGCCCCAGCATTTT	CAWSVGRSNQPQHF	TRBJ1-5	few	14	TRBV30	NA
TGTGCCAGCAGGAAGCGGGAGGGCTACGAGCAGTACTTC	CASRKREGYEQYF	TRBJ2-7	many	13	TRBV6-5	TRBD2
TGTGCCACCAGAACGACAGGGAACACTGAAGCTTTCTTT	CATRTTGNTEAFF	TRBJ1-1	NA	13	TRBV24-1	NA